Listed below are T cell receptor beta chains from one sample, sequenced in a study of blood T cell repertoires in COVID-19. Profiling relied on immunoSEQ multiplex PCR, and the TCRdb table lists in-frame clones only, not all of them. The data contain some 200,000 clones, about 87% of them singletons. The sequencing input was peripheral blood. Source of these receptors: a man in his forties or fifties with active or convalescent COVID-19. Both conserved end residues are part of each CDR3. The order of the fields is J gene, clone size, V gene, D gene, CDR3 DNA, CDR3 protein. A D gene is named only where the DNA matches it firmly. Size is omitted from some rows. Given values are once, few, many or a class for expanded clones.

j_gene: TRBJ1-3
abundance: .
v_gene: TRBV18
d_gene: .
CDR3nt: TGTGCCAGCTCACCTACGGGCTCTGGAAACACCATATATTTT
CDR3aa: CASSPTGSGNTIYF

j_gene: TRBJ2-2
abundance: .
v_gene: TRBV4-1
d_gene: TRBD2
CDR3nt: TGCGCCAGCAGCCAAGATCTTGGACTAGCGGGGAGGAACACCGGGGAGCTGTTTTTT
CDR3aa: CASSQDLGLAGRNTGELFF

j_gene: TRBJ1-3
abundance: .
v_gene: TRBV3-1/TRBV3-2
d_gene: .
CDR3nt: TGTGCCAGCAGCCCTCGCCCCGACAGCTCTGGAAACACCATATATTTT
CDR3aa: CASSPRPDSSGNTIYF

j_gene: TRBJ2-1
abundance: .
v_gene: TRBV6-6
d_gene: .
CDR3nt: TGTGCCAGCAGTTTAGGAGGGGTGGGTGATGAGCAGTTCTTC
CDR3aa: CASSLGGVGDEQFF

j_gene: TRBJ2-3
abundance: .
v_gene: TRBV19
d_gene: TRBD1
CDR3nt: TGTGCCAGTAGTGGATCGACAGGGAGAGCACAAGATACGCAGTATTTT
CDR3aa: CASSGSTGRAQDTQYF

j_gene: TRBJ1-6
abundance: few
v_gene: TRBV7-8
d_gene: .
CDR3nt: TGTGCCAGCAGCTTAGCGGAGGGCTCACCCCTCCACTTT
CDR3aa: CASSLAEGSPLHF

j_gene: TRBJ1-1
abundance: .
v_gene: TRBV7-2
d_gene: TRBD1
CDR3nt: TGTGCCAGCAGCTCCGACAGGGGGGCTGAAGCTTTCTTT
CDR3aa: CASSSDRGAEAFF

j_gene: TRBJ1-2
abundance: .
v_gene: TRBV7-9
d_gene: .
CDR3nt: TGTGCCAGCAGCCCCTCCGGGGGGGCTGGGGGCTACACCTTC
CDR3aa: CASSPSGGAGGYTF

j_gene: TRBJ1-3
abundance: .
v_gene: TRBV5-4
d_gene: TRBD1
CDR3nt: TGTGCCAGCAGCTCAGGACAGGGTCGGGGAAACACCATATATTTT
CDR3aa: CASSSGQGRGNTIYF

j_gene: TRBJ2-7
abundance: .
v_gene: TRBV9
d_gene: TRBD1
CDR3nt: TGTGCCAGCACCTCAGGGGCAGGGACAGGCGAGCAGTACTTC
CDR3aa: CASTSGAGTGEQYF

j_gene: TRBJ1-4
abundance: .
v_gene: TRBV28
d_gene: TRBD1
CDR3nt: TGTGCCAGCAGCAGTGGACAGGGAGGAAATGAAAAACTGTTTTTT
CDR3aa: CASSSGQGGNEKLFF

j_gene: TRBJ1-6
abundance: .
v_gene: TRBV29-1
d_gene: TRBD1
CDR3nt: TGCAGCGTTGGGACAGGCCATTCACCCCTCCACTTT
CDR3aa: CSVGTGHSPLHF

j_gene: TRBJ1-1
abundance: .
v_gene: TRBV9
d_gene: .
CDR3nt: TGTGCCAGCAGCGTTGGCTCAGACACTGAAGCTTTCTTT
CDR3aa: CASSVGSDTEAFF

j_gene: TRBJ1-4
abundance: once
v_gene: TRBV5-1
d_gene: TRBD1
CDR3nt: TGCGCCAGCAGCCTGTACAGGGGGGCAACTAATGAAAAACTGTTTTTT
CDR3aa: CASSLYRGATNEKLFF

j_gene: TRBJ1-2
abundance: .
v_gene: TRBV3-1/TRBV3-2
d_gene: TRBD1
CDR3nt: TGTGCCAGCAGCCAGACAGGACAGGCGAACTATGGCTACACCTTC
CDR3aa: CASSQTGQANYGYTF

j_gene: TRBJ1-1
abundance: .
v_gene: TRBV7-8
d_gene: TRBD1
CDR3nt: TGTGCCAGCAGCTGGGGACAGGGTGTCCGCACTGAAGCTTTCTTT
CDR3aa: CASSWGQGVRTEAFF

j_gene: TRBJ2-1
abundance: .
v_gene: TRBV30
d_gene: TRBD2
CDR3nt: TGTGCCTGGAGAGTCTCAGCGGGGCAGCAGTTCTTC
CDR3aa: CAWRVSAGQQFF

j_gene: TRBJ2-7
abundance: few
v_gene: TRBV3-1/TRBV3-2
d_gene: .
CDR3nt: TGTGCCAGCAGCCAAGATGGGAGGTTATCTGAGCAGTACTTC
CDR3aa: CASSQDGRLSEQYF

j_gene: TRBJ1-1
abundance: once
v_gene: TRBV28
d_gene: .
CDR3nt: TGTGCCAGCAGTCCCGGGGGGGTTACCACTGAAGCTTTCTTT
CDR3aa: CASSPGGVTTEAFF

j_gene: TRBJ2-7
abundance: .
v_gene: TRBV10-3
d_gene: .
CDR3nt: TGTGCCATCAGTGAGTCACAGGGGCCGAGCGGGGGCTCCTACGAGCAGTACTTC
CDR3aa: CAISESQGPSGGSYEQYF

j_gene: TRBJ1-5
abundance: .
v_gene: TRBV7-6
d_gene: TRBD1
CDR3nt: TGTGCCAGCAGCGTAGGGGACAGAACAAATCAGCCCCAGCATTTT
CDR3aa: CASSVGDRTNQPQHF

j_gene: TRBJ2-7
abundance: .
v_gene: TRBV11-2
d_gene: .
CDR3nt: TGTGCCAGCAGCTTAGACCAGGGGAACGAGCAGTACTTC
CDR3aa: CASSLDQGNEQYF

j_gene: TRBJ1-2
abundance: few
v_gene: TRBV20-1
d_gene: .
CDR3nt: TGCAGTGCTAGTAAACAGGGAAACTATGGCTACACCTTC
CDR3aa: CSASKQGNYGYTF

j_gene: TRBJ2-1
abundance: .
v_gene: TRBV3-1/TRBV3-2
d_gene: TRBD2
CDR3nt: TGTGCCAGCAGATCGGGGGGGGGCTCTCCGGATGAGCAGTTCTTC
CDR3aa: CASRSGGGSPDEQFF

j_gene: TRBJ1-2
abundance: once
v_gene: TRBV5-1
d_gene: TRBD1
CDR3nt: TGCGCCAGCAGCAATAGGGGACAGGGCTTTAACTATGGCTACACCTTC
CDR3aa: CASSNRGQGFNYGYTF

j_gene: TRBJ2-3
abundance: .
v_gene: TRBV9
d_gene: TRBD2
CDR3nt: TGTGCCAGCAGCCCCTCGGGGGGGGCAGATACGCAGTATTTT
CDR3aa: CASSPSGGADTQYF

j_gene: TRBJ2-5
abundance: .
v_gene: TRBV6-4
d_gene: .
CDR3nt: TGTGCCAGCAGCCGCGAGTTGGGAGGACAAGAGACCCAGTACTTC
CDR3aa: CASSRELGGQETQYF

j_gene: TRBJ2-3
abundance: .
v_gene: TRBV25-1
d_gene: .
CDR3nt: TGTGCCAGCAGTGCTTCCACAGATACGCAGTATTTT
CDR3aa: CASSASTDTQYF

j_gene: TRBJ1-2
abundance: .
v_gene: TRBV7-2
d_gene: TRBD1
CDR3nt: TGTGCCAGCAGCCTACAGGGGGCTAACTATGGCTACACCTTC
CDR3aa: CASSLQGANYGYTF

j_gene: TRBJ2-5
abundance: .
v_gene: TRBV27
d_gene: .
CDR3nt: TGTGCCAGCAGTTTAACCCTACGGCAGGGTAGATCGTCGAAGACCCAGTACTTC
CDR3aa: CASSLTLRQGRSSKTQYF

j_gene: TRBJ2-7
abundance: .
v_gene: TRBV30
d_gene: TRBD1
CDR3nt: TGTGCCTGGGACAGGGGATCCTACGAGCAGTACTTC
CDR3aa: CAWDRGSYEQYF

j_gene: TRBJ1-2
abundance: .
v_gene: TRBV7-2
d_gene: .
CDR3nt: TGTGCCAGCAGCGCTCAAAGTGGGGCCCGAAACTATGGCTACACCTTC
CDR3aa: CASSAQSGARNYGYTF

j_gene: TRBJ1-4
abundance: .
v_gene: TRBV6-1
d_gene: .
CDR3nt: TGTGCCAGCAGTGACCCCTCGGCTAATGAAAAACTGTTTTTT
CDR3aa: CASSDPSANEKLFF

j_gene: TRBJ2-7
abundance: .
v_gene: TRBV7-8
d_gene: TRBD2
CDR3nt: TGTGCCAGCAGCCCCCGGGGACTAGTCACCTACGAGCAGTACTTC
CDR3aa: CASSPRGLVTYEQYF

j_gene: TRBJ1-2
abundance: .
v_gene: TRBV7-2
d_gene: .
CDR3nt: TGTGCCAGCAGCTTAGTGGGGGGGGAATCTAACTATGGCTACACCTTC
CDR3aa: CASSLVGGESNYGYTF

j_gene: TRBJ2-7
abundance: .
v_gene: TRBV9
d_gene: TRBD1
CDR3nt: TGTGCCAGCAGCGTAGGGACAGGGTTCTACGAGCAGTACTTC
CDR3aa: CASSVGTGFYEQYF

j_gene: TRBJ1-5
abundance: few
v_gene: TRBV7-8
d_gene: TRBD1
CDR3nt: TGTGCCAGCAGCCCACTAACAGGGGTCGATCAGCCCCAGCATTTT
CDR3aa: CASSPLTGVDQPQHF

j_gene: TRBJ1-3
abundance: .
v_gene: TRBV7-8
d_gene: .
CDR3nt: TGTGCCAGCAGCGCGCCATTCTCCGACATGGGAAACACCATATATTTT
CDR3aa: CASSAPFSDMGNTIYF

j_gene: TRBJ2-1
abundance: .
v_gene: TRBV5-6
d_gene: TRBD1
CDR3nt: TGTGCCAGCAGCTGGACGGGACAGCCTTTGGATGAGCAGTTCTTC
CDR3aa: CASSWTGQPLDEQFF

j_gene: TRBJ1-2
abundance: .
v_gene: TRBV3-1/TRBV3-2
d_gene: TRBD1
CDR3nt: TGTGCCAGCAGCCAAGTGGGGACAGGCTATGGCTACACCTTC
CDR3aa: CASSQVGTGYGYTF

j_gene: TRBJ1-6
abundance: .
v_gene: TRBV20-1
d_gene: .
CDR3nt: TGCAGTGCTAGTAGGAGCTCCTATAATTCACCCCTCCACTTT
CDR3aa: CSASRSSYNSPLHF

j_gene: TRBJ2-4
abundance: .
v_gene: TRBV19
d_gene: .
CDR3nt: TGTGCCAGTAGTTTTGGGCCTAACATTCAGTACTTC
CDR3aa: CASSFGPNIQYF

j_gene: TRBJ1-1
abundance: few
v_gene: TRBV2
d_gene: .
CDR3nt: TGTGCCAGCAGTCCTACGGGCGGGGCTGAAGCTTTCTTT
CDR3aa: CASSPTGGAEAFF

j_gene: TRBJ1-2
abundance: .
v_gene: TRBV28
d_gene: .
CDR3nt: TGTGCCAGCACCTCAGGGGCTAACTATGGCTACACCTTC
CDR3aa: CASTSGANYGYTF

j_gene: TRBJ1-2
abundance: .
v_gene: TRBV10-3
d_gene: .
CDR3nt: TGTGCCATCACCGCCGGGGAGGGTGACTATGGCTACACCTTC
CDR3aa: CAITAGEGDYGYTF

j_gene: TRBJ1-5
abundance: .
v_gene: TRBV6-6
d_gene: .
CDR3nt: TGTGCCAGCAGCCCCCCCGATCAGCCCCAGCATTTT
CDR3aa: CASSPPDQPQHF

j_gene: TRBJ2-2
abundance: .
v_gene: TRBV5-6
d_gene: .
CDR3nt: TGTGCCAGCAGCTTGGTTGGCCGGGACACCGGGGAGCTGTTTTTT
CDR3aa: CASSLVGRDTGELFF

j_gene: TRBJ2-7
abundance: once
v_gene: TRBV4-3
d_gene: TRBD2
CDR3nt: TGCGCCAGCAGCCAAGAGGCTAGCGGGGTTTACGAGCAGTACTTC
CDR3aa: CASSQEASGVYEQYF

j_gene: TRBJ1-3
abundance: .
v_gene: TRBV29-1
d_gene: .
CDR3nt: TGCAGCGTTGATCCAGGGGCATACACCATATATTTT
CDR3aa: CSVDPGAYTIYF

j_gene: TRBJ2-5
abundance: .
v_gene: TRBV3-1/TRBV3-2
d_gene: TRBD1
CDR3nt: TGTGCCAGCAGCCAAGTCTTCCGGGGACAGGGGAAGGAGACCCAGTACTTC
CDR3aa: CASSQVFRGQGKETQYF

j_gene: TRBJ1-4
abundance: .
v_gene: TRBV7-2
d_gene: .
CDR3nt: TGTGCCAGCAGCGCCGACAACATAGGAAAACTGTTTTTT
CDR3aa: CASSADNIGKLFF